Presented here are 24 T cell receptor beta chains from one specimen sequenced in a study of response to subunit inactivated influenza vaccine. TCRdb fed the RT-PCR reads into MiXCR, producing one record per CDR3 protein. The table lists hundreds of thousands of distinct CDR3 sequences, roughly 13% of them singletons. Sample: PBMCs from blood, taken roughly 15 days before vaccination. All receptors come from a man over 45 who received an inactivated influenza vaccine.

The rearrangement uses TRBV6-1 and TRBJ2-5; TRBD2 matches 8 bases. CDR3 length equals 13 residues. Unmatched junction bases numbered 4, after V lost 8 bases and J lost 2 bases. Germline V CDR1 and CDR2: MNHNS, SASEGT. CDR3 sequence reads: CASALAGQETQYF. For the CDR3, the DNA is TGTGCCAGCGCCTTAGCGGGGCAAGAGACCCAGTACTTC.

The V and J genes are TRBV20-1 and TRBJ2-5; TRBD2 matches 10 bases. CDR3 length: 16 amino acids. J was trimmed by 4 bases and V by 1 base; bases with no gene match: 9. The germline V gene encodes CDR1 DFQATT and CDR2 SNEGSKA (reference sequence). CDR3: CSARVSSGGPTETQYF. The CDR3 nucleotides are TGCAGTGCTAGAGTCTCTAGCGGGGGCCCTACAGAGACCCAGTACTTC.

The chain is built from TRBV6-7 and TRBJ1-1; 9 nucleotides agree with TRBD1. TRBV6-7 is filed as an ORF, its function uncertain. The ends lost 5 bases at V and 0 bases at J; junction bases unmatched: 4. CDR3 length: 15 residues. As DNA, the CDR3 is TGTGCCAGCAGTAAGGACAGGGGATTGAACACTGAAGCTTTCTTT. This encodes CASSKDRGLNTEAFF.

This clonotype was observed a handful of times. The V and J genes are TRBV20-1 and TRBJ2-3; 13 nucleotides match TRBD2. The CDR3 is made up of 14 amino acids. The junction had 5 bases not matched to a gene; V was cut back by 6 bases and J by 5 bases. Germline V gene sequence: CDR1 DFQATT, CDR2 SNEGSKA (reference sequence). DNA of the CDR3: TGCAGTGCCGATACTAGCGGGGGGGTAGATACGCAGTATTTT. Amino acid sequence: CSADTSGGVDTQYF.

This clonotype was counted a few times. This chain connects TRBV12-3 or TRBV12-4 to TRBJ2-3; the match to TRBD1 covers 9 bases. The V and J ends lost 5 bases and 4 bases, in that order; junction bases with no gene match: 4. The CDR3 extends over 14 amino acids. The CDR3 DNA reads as TGTGCCAGCAGTGGGGGACAGGGCCCAGATACGCAGTATTTT. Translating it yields CASSGGQGPDTQYF.

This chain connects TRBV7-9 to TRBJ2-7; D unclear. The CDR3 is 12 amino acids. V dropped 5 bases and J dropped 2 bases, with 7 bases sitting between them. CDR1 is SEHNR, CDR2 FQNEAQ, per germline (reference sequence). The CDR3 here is CASSHQAYEQYF. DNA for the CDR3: TGTGCCAGCAGCCATCAAGCCTACGAGCAGTACTTC. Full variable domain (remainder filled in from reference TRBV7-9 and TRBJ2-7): DTGVSQNPRHKITKRGQNVTFRCDPISEHNRLYWYRQTLGQGPEFLTYFQNEAQLEKSRLLSDRFSAERPKGSFSTLEIQRTEQGDSAMYLCASSHQAYEQYFGPGTRLTVT.

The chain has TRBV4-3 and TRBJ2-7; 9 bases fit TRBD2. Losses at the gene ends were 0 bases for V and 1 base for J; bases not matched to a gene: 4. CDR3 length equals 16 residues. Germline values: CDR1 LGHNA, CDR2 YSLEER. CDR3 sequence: CASSQDLLAGSYEQYF. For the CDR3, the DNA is TGCGCCAGCAGCCAAGATCTGCTAGCGGGGTCCTACGAGCAGTACTTC.

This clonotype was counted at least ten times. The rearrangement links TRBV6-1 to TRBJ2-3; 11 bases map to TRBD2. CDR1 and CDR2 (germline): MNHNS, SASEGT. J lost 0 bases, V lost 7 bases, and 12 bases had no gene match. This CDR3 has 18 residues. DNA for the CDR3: TGTGCCAGCAACCGGCTAGCGGGAGGCCCTCCTAGCACAGATACGCAGTATTTT. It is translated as CASNRLAGGPPSTDTQYF.

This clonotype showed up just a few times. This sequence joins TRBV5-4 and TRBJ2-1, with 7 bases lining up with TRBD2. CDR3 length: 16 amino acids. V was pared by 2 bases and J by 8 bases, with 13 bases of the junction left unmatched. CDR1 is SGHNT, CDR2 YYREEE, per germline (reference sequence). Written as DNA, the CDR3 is TGTGCCAGCAGCTTCAGGTCTGGACTAGGCCTCGATGAGCAGTTCTTC. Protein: CASSFRSGLGLDEQFF.

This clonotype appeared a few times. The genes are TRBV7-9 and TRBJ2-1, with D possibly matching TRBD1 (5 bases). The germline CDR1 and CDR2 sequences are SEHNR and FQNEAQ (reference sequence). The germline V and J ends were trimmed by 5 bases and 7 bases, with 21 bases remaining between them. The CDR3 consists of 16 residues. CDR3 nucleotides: TGTGCCAGCAGCCTAACCCCATCAGGGCACCGGAATGAGCAGTTCTTC. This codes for CASSLTPSGHRNEQFF.

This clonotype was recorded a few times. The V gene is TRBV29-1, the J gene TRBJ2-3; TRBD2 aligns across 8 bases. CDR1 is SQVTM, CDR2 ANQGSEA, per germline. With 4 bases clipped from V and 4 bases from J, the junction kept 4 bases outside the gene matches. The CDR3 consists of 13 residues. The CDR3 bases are TGCAGCGTTGCAGCGGGAGTCTCAGATACGCAGTATTTT. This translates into CSVAAGVSDTQYF.

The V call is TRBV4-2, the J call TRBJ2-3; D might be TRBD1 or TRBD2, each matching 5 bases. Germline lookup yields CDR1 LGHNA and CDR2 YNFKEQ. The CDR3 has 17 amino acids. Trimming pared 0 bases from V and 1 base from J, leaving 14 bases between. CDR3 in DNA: TGTGCCAGCAGCCAAGAGCCAGGGAGCCTGGGCACAGATACGCAGTATTTT. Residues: CASSQEPGSLGTDTQYF.

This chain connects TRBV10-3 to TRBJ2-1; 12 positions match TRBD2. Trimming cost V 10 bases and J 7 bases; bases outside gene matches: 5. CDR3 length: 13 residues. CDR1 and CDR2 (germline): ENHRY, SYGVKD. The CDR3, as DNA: TGTGCCAGCGGACTAGCGGGAAAGAATGAGCAGTTCTTC. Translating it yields CASGLAGKNEQFF.

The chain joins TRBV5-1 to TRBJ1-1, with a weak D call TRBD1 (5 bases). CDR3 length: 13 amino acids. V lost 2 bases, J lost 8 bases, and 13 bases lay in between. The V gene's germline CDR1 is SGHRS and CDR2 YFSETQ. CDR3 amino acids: CASSFGGKLEAFF. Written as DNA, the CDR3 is TGCGCCAGCAGCTTTGGGGGAAAACTCGAAGCTTTCTTT.

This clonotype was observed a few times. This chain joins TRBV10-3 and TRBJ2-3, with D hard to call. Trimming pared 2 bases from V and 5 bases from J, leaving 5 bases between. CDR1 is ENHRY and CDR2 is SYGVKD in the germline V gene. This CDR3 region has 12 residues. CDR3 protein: CAISEDLDTQYF. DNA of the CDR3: TGTGCCATCAGTGAGGACTTAGATACGCAGTATTTT.

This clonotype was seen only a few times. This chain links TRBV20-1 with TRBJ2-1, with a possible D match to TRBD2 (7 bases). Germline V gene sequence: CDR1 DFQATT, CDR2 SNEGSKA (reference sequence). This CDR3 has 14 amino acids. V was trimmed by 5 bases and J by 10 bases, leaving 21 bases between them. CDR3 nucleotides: TGCAGTGCTGGGGGGGAGAGTTCGAGGGGGGAGCAGTTCTTC. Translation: CSAGGESSRGEQFF.

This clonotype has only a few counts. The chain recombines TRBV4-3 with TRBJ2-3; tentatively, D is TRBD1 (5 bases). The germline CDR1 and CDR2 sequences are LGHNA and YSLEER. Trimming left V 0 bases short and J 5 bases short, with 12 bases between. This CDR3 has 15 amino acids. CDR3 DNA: TGCGCCAGCAGCCAAGAAGGCAGCAGGGTAGATACGCAGTATTTT. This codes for CASSQEGSRVDTQYF.

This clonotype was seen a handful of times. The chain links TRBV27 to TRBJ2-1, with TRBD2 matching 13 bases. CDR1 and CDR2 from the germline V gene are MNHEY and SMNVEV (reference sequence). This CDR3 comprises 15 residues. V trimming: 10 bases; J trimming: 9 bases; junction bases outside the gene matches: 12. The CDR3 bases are TGTGCCACACAATCCGGGACTAGCGGGGCGGGTGAGCAGTTCTTC. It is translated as CATQSGTSGAGEQFF.

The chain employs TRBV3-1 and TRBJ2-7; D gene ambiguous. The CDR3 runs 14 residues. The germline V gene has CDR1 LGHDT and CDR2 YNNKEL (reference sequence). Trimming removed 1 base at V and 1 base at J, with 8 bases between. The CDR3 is CASSQVLGSYEQYF. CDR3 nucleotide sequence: TGTGCCAGCAGCCAAGTACTGGGGTCCTACGAGCAGTACTTC.

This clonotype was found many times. The CDR3 bases are TGTGCCAGCAGCTTAGAAAAAGTGAATGAGCAGTTCTTC. Translated, it gives CASSLEKVNEQFF. The chain recombines TRBV11-2 with TRBJ2-1, with D uncertain. The germline V gene encodes CDR1 SGHAT and CDR2 FQNNGV. The V gene lost 0 bases and the J gene lost 7 bases, with 7 bases spanning the gap. The CDR3 runs to 13 residues. Complete variable domain (other parts from reference TRBV11-2 and TRBJ2-1): EAGVAQSPRYKIIEKRQSVAFWCNPISGHATLYWYQQILGQGPKLLIQFQNNGVVDDSQLPKDRFSAERLKGVDSTLKIQPAKLEDSAVYLCASSLEKVNEQFFGPGTRLTVL.

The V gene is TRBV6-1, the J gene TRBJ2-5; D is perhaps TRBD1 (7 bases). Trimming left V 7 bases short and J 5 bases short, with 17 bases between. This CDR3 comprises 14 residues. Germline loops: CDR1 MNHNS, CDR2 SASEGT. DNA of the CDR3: TGTGCCAGCAAGTCCCAGGGGGGCAGGGAGACCCAGTACTTC. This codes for CASKSQGGRETQYF.

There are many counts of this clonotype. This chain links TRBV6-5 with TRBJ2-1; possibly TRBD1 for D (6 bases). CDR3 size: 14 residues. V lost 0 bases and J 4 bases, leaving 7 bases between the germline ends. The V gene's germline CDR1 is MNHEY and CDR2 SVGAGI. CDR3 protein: CASSYSTGYNEQFF. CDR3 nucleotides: TGTGCCAGCAGTTACTCTACAGGGTACAATGAGCAGTTCTTC.

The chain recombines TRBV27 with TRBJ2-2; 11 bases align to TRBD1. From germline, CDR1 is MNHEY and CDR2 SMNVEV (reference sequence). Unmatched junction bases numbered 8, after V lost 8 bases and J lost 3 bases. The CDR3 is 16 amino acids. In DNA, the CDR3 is TGTGCCAGCTCCTGGTCGGGACAGGGGGACACCGGGGAGCTGTTTTTT. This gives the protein CASSWSGQGDTGELFF.

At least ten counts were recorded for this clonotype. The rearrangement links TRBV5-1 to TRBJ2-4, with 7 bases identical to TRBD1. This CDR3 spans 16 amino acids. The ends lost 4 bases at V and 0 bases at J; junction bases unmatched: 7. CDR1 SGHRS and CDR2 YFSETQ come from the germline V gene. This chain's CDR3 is CASSGDSPQAKNIQYF. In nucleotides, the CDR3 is TGCGCCAGCAGCGGGGACAGTCCTCAAGCCAAAAACATTCAGTACTTC.